Listed here are 29 T cell receptor beta chains from one sample, sequenced in a study of cytomegalovirus exposure and HLA in healthy donors. PCR primers comprised 60 Vbeta and 13 Jbeta primers. Here immunoSEQ multiplex PCR was the method, and the copy in TCRdb shows in-frame clones only, minus some. In the table there are approximately 160,000 clones, around 77% of which are singletons. The sample was PBMCs. The receptors shown here come from a woman between 25 and 40 years old in good health and CMV-seronegative.

V usage is TRBV7-9 and J usage is TRBJ2-7; D not resolved. Per germline, CDR1 SEHNR and CDR2 FQNEAQ (reference sequence). This CDR3 is 11 amino acids long. V was shortened by 4 bases and J by 7 bases, with 8 bases between the two germline ends. CDR3 residues: CASSSPVEQYF. CDR3 nucleotide sequence: TGTGCCAGCAGCTCCCCGGTGGAGCAGTACTTC.

The V gene is TRBV28, the J gene TRBJ1-2; D not resolved. This CDR3 has 14 amino acids. CDR1 MDHEN and CDR2 SYDVKM come from the germline V gene. Trimming cost V 6 bases and J 4 bases, with 15 bases left between them. This chain's CDR3 is CASRLSRRGYGYTF. CDR3 DNA: TGTGCCAGCAGGCTCTCCAGGCGTGGCTATGGCTACACCTTC.

The chain combines TRBV2 with TRBJ2-3; D remains unclear. CDR1 is SNHLY, CDR2 FYNNEI, per germline. V lost 2 bases and J lost 3, with 9 bases in between. The CDR3 runs to 14 residues. CDR3 amino acids: CASSELVKTDTQYF. CDR3 nucleotides: TGTGCCAGCAGTGAACTAGTGAAAACAGATACGCAGTATTTT.

This chain joins TRBV29-1 and TRBJ2-2; perhaps TRBD1 as D (6 bases). V was trimmed by 5 bases and J by 0 bases, leaving 13 bases between them. This CDR3 contains 15 residues. CDR1 and CDR2 from the germline V gene are SQVTM and ANQGSEA. The CDR3 is CSVRTTGANTGELFF. The CDR3 coding sequence is TGCAGCGTTCGAACGACAGGTGCGAACACCGGGGAGCTGTTTTTT.

The chain carries TRBV4-2 and TRBJ1-4; 9 nucleotides align to TRBD1. V lost 4 bases to trimming and J lost 2 bases; unmatched junction nucleotides: 14. This CDR3 contains 19 residues. The V gene's germline CDR1 is LGHNA and CDR2 YNFKEQ. The CDR3 nucleotides are TGTGCCAGCAGCCTAAGTCCCGGGACAGGGTTGTCCACTAATGAAAAACTGTTTTTT. It translates to CASSLSPGTGLSTNEKLFF.

This chain uses TRBV5-8 with TRBJ1-1; D is unclear. Per the germline V gene, CDR1 is SGHTS and CDR2 is YDEGEE. Trimming pared 1 base from V and 4 bases from J, leaving 8 bases between. This CDR3 contains 13 residues. CDR3 in amino acids: CASSLRGGTEAFF. CDR3 sequence (DNA): TGTGCCAGCAGCTTGAGAGGCGGCACTGAAGCTTTCTTT.

This chain links TRBV5-1 with TRBJ2-5; 10 nucleotides line up with TRBD2. The CDR3 is made up of 18 amino acids. The V and J ends lost 0 bases and 5 bases, in that order; junction bases with no gene match: 13. Germline V gives CDR1 SGHRS, CDR2 YFSETQ. The CDR3 spells CASSLAQSGRAGEETQYF. CDR3 bases: TGCGCCAGCAGCTTGGCCCAAAGCGGGAGGGCCGGGGAGGAGACCCAGTACTTC.

The chain has TRBV29-1 and TRBJ1-2; a possible D gene is TRBD1 (5 bases). Between the trimmed V and J ends, which lost 3 bases and 2 bases, there was a span of 19 bases. The CDR3 has 16 amino acids. CDR1 and CDR2 (germline): SQVTM, ANQGSEA. The CDR3 spells CSVEGPKGARNYGYTF. The CDR3 nucleotides read TGCAGCGTTGAGGGTCCTAAAGGGGCTCGGAACTATGGCTACACCTTC.

The chain uses TRBV6-5 and TRBJ2-7; tentatively, D is TRBD1 (5 bases). The CDR3 runs to 14 residues. The V end was cut by 4 bases, the J end by 6 bases, with 16 bases between. Germline values: CDR1 MNHEY, CDR2 SVGAGI. The CDR3 spells CASSFSAVRGEQYF. The CDR3, as DNA: TGTGCCAGCAGTTTCTCGGCGGTTAGGGGCGAGCAGTACTTC.

This clone was seen more than once but under ten times. The chain recombines TRBV30 with TRBJ1-2; unclear D gene. Germline assignment: CDR1 GTSNPN and CDR2 SVGIG (reference sequence). The length of the CDR3 is 11 residues. V dropped 7 bases and J dropped 7 bases, with 13 bases sitting between them. Here the CDR3 DNA reads TGTGCCTCCCGGCCCGGGTGTGGCTACACCTTC. Residues: CASRPGCGYTF.

A note on this clone: A junction end diverges from the germline sequence, so it may reflect a read error. The chain couples TRBV19 to TRBJ1-6; TRBD1 agrees at 7 bases. This CDR3 comprises 16 residues. CDR1 is LNHDA, CDR2 SQIVND, per germline (reference sequence). CDR3 coding DNA: TGTGCCAGTACTATATACAGGGGTGAGGGCAATTCACCCCTCCACTTT. Protein product: CASTIYRGEGNSPLHF.

The chain joins TRBV29-1 to TRBJ2-7; tentative D call: TRBD1 (5 bases). V was trimmed by 4 bases and J by 6 bases, leaving 16 bases between them. This CDR3 is built from 13 residues. Germline CDR1 SQVTM, CDR2 ANQGSEA. The CDR3 nucleotides are TGCAGCGTTGTCGACAGAACCTTCACCGAGCAGTACTTC. It yields the protein CSVVDRTFTEQYF.

The chain joins TRBV27 to TRBJ1-1; 8 bases are shared with TRBD1. The J segment lost 6 bases and the V segment lost 4 bases, leaving 13 bases of the junction unmatched. Germline CDR1 is MNHEY and CDR2 is SMNVEV (reference sequence). This CDR3 has 16 residues. The CDR3 DNA is TGTGCCAGCAGTTCCCTGTCGGACAGGGAGGTCGCTGAAGCTTTCTTT. As protein: CASSSLSDREVAEAFF.

The rearrangement uses TRBV9 and TRBJ1-5; 7 bases are shared with TRBD1. V shed 6 bases, J shed 3 bases, and the junction held 6 bases outside the gene matches. The CDR3 sequence is 14 residues long. Germline lookup yields CDR1 SGDLS and CDR2 YYNGEE. As DNA, the CDR3 is TGTGCCAGCAATTCAGGGACAGCCAATCAGCCCCAGCATTTT. Its translation is CASNSGTANQPQHF.

The rearrangement links TRBV5-1 to TRBJ2-3; 7 nucleotides agree with TRBD2. The germline gives CDR1 SGHRS, CDR2 YFSETQ. J gave up 0 bases and V 0 bases, and 4 bases lay outside the gene matches. This CDR3 comprises 16 residues. CDR3 bases: TGCGCCAGCAGCTTGGAGTCTAGCGGAAGCACAGATACGCAGTATTTT. It codes for CASSLESSGSTDTQYF.

The rearrangement uses TRBV27 and TRBJ2-1; possible D gene TRBD2, 6 bases. Per the germline V gene, CDR1 is MNHEY and CDR2 is SMNVEV (reference sequence). The CDR3 is 15 amino acids. V was clipped by 10 bases and J by 2 bases, with 18 bases between them. The CDR3 loop reads CATHPVSGAYNEQFF. CDR3 sequence (DNA): TGTGCCACCCACCCCGTATCGGGGGCCTACAATGAGCAGTTCTTC.

V gene TRBV11-3 combines with J gene TRBJ2-5; D uncertain. The V gene's germline CDR1 is SGHNT and CDR2 YENEEA. V was shortened by 1 base and J by 2 bases, with 5 bases between the two germline ends. This CDR3 contains 13 residues. CDR3: CASSLVYQETQYF. For the CDR3, the DNA is TGTGCCAGCAGCTTAGTTTATCAAGAGACCCAGTACTTC.

The CDR3 region has the DNA TGTGCCAGCAGTTTATCGAGCGGGGATTACAATGAGCAGTTCTTC. Protein: CASSLSSGDYNEQFF. The rearrangement joins TRBV27 to TRBJ2-1, with 7 bases that match TRBD2. Per the germline V gene, CDR1 is MNHEY and CDR2 is SMNVEV (reference sequence). The CDR3 sequence is 15 residues long. V shed 0 bases and J 4 bases; nucleotides not matched to a gene: 3.

This clone has a single count. V usage is TRBV5-1 and J usage is TRBJ1-2; perhaps TRBD1 as D (6 bases). Trimming left V 2 bases short and J 2 bases short, with 13 bases between. This CDR3 comprises 15 residues. Germline assignment: CDR1 SGHRS and CDR2 YFSETQ. The CDR3 DNA is TGCGCCAGCAGCTTAGGGGGGGGACCGAACTATGGCTACACCTTC. Translating gives CASSLGGGPNYGYTF.

This chain joins TRBV5-5 and TRBJ1-1, with 7 bases aligning to TRBD1. The CDR3 extends over 11 amino acids. V lost 2 bases, J lost 11 bases, and 3 bases stayed unmatched. Germline CDR1 SGHKS, CDR2 YYEKEE (reference sequence). For the CDR3, the DNA is TGTGCCAGCAGCTTACAGGGGAAGGCTTTCTTT. Translated: CASSLQGKAFF. The full variable domain, its missing parts supplied by reference TRBV5-5 and TRBJ1-1, is DAGVTQSPTHLIKTRGQQVTLRCSPISGHKSVSWYQQVLGQGPQFIFQYYEKEERGRGNFPDRFSARQFPNYSSELNVNALLLGDSALYLCASSLQGKAFFGQGTRLTVV.

This chain uses TRBV9 with TRBJ1-4; no clear D. The CDR3 has 16 amino acids. With 4 bases removed from V and 8 bases from J, the gap between germline ends came to 21 bases. Germline CDR1 is SGDLS and CDR2 is YYNGEE. In DNA, the CDR3 is TGTGCCAGCAGCCCCCACCATACGGTCCTACCCGAAAAACTGTTTTTT. This gives the protein CASSPHHTVLPEKLFF.

J is TRBJ2-7 and V is TRBV6-1, with D perhaps TRBD2 (6 bases). CDR1 is MNHNS and CDR2 is SASEGT in the germline V gene. This CDR3 is built from 15 residues. V was trimmed by 4 bases and J by 5 bases, leaving 18 bases between them. The CDR3 here is CASSAPGLAIHEQYF. DNA for the CDR3: TGTGCCAGCAGTGCGCCGGGACTGGCTATCCACGAGCAGTACTTC.

The chain combines TRBV7-3 with TRBJ2-5; D possibly corresponds to TRBD2 (6 bases). The germline V gene has CDR1 SGHTA and CDR2 FQGTGA. Trimming removed 2 bases from V and 1 base from J, with 11 bases in between. The CDR3 length is 15 residues. In DNA, the CDR3 is TGTGCCAGCAGCTTACTGGGAGGTTCCCAAGAGACCCAGTACTTC. It specifies CASSLLGGSQETQYF. The variable domain in full, with the rest retrieved from reference TRBV7-3 and TRBJ2-5, is GAGVSQTPSNKVTEKGKYVELRCDPISGHTALYWYRQSLGQGPEFLIYFQGTGAADDSGLPNDRFFAVRPEGSVSTLKIQRTERGDSAVYLCASSLLGGSQETQYFGPGTRLLVL.

The rearrangement joins TRBV6-4 to TRBJ2-1; 14 bases are a match to TRBD2. V lost 5 bases and J lost 8; bases outside the gene matches: 11. Per the germline V gene, CDR1 is MRHNA and CDR2 is SNTAGT. The CDR3 spans 17 residues. For the CDR3, the DNA is TGTGCCAGCAGTAACACCGGGACTAGCGGGAGTTACGATGAGCAGTTCTTC. The encoded protein is CASSNTGTSGSYDEQFF.

The chain is built from TRBV18 and TRBJ1-2; 9 bases align to TRBD1. CDR1 KGHSH and CDR2 LQKENI come from the germline V gene. V shed 4 bases and J 5 bases; nucleotides not matched to a gene: 8. The CDR3 consists of 15 residues. CDR3 in DNA: TGTGCCAGCTCACGCGAAGGACAGGGGAGTTATGGCTACACCTTC. Translated: CASSREGQGSYGYTF.

V is TRBV18 and J is TRBJ1-3; D is possibly TRBD1 (6 bases). The germline V and J ends were trimmed by 10 bases and 0 bases, with 13 bases remaining between them. Germline-derived CDR1 and CDR2 are KGHSH and LQKENI. The CDR3 has 14 residues. The CDR3 spells CATHEGGSGNTIYF. In nucleotides, the CDR3 is TGTGCCACCCACGAAGGGGGCTCTGGAAACACCATATATTTT. Combining the CDR3 with reference TRBV18 and TRBJ1-3 gives the whole variable domain NAGVMQNPRHLVRRRGQEARLRCSPMKGHSHVYWYRQLPEEGLKFMVYLQKENIIDESGMPKERFSAEFPKEGPSILRIQQVVRGDSAAYFCATHEGGSGNTIYFGEGSWLTVV.

A word on this clone: The identical CDR3 is also encoded by other nucleotide sequences in the sample. The rearrangement joins TRBV18 to TRBJ2-7; 8 bases map to TRBD1. V dropped 2 bases and J dropped 2; count of bases not matched to a gene: 2. The CDR3 contains 14 residues. Per germline, CDR1 KGHSH and CDR2 LQKENI. CDR3 residues: CASSPGQGAYEQYF. CDR3 bases: TGTGCCAGCTCACCAGGACAGGGTGCCTACGAGCAGTACTTC.

This clone was detected only once. This chain uses TRBV11-2 with TRBJ2-7; possibly TRBD2 for D (6 bases). Trimming shortened V by 3 bases and J by 6 bases, and 15 bases separated the two germline ends. This CDR3 contains 14 residues. Germline V CDR1 and CDR2: SGHAT, FQNNGV. CDR3 nucleotides: TGTGCCAGCAGCTTGGACGGGAGACTGGGCGAGCAGTACTTC. Translating gives CASSLDGRLGEQYF.

The chain couples TRBV25-1 to TRBJ2-2; perhaps TRBD1 as D (5 bases). The CDR3 loop spans 18 amino acids. Trimming left V 4 bases short and J 0 bases short, with 18 bases between. Germline-derived CDR1 and CDR2 are MGHDK and SYGVNS. CDR3 sequence: CASSADSSDEANTGELFF. The CDR3, as DNA: TGTGCCAGCAGTGCCGACAGCTCGGATGAAGCGAACACCGGGGAGCTGTTTTTT.